This TCR beta chain is drawn from a study of shared clonotypes between healthy human individuals. Study-wide results and caveats: Non-shared clonotypes showed lower generation probabilities than clonotypes common to all four donors.

Healthy HIV-negative adults with no recent acute infections or vaccinations were recruited as donors. CD45RO+ cells and CCR7-negative CD45RA+ TemRA cells were combined as CD8 memory. As for this clone: What it binds is not known.

The ends lost 4 bases at V and 4 bases at J; junction bases unmatched: 7. Germline V gene sequence: CDR1 MDHEN, CDR2 SYDVKM. There are 14 residues in the CDR3. In the original workflow: Filtering differed since immunoSEQ provided only junctions, with no quality scores. Here immunoSEQ multiplex PCR was the method, and the copy in TCRdb shows in-frame clones only, minus some. The D gene and trimming were derived from the DNA, and the V and J assignments and clone size from that table. The sample includes about 380,000 clones, about 96% of them seen just once. Sequencing was done on a sample of memory CD8+ T cells sorted from blood. Subset in this sample: CD45RO+ cells pooled with CCR7-negative TemRA cells. The receptor comes from a man aged 25 to 40 in good health. The rearrangement joins TRBV28 to TRBJ2-7, with 7 bases that match TRBD1. CDR3 region: CASSSGTADYEQYF. CDR3 sequence (DNA): TGTGCCAGCAGTTCCGGGACAGCAGATTACGAGCAGTACTTC.